Listed here are 24 T cell receptor beta chains from one sample, sequenced in a study of blood T cell repertoires in COVID-19. The protocol was immunoSEQ multiplex PCR, while the TCRdb copy is restricted to in-frame clones and leaves out a portion. This repertoire shows around 260,000 clones, roughly nine tenths found once; its top ten account for 0.94%. The sequencing sample was made of peripheral blood. The source is a middle-aged woman who had recovered from COVID-19.

The chain uses TRBV9 and TRBJ2-1, with 9 bases matching TRBD1. The trim removed 0 bases at V and 4 bases at J, leaving 11 bases unmatched. Germline CDR1 reads SGDLS; CDR2 reads YYNGEE. This CDR3 region has 18 residues. CDR3 sequence: CASSVGFTRDRAYNEQFF. Written as DNA, the CDR3 is TGTGCCAGCAGCGTAGGATTCACCAGGGACAGGGCATACAATGAGCAGTTCTTC.

As concerns this clone: Other DNA sequences in this specimen translate into the identical CDR3. The CDR3 spells CASSLVQGTYNEQFF. CDR3 nucleotides: TGTGCCAGCAGCTTAGTTCAGGGGACGTACAATGAGCAGTTCTTC. The chain uses TRBV7-8 and TRBJ2-1, with a tentative D call TRBD1 (6 bases). The germline V gene encodes CDR1 SGHVS and CDR2 FQNEAQ. The CDR3 totals 15 residues. Trimming shortened V by 1 base and J by 4 bases, and 11 bases separated the two germline ends.

Comments on this clone: Compared with germline, one end of the junction differs, possibly owing to a read error. The V and J genes are TRBV7-9 and TRBJ2-1; D uncertain. The CDR3 is made up of 15 amino acids. Germline lookup yields CDR1 SEHNR and CDR2 FQNEAQ (reference sequence). The CDR3 nucleotides are TGTGCCAGCGGCTTATCGGAGAGCTCCTACAATGAGCAGTTCTTC. Protein: CASGLSESSYNEQFF.

This clone was picked up a small number of times. The rearrangement links TRBV18 to TRBJ1-6, with D possibly matching TRBD1 (6 bases). The V end was cut by 6 bases, the J end by 0 bases, with 9 bases between. This CDR3 is built from 15 residues. Germline V gene data show CDR1 as KGHSH and CDR2 as LQKENI. CDR3 sequence reads: CASSQGSSYNSPLHF. The CDR3 nucleotides are TGTGCCAGCTCGCAGGGGAGCTCCTATAATTCACCCCTCCACTTT.

Details on this clone: An end of the junction does not agree with germline; a read error may underlie this. The chain recombines TRBV5-1 with TRBJ2-7, with no clear D. Per germline, CDR1 SGHRS and CDR2 YFSETQ. The CDR3 sequence is 13 residues long. The CDR3 is CASSEVVPYEQYF. DNA of the CDR3: TGCGCCAGCAGCGAAGTGGTTCCCTATGAGCAGTACTTC.

The genes are TRBV6-5 and TRBJ1-5, with TRBD1 identical over 8 bases. Germline loops: CDR1 MNHEY, CDR2 SVGAGI. The CDR3 totals 14 residues. After removal of 7 bases from V and 6 bases from J, the junction contained 8 bases not matched to a gene. DNA of the CDR3: TGTGCCAGCAATCCTACAGGGGGTGCTCAGCCCCAGCATTTT. As protein: CASNPTGGAQPQHF.

V and J are TRBV27 and TRBJ2-1; 8 bases are a match to TRBD2. The ends lost 8 bases at V and 0 bases at J; junction bases unmatched: 3. Germline CDR1 is MNHEY and CDR2 is SMNVEV (reference sequence). The CDR3 sequence is 14 residues long. In DNA form, the CDR3 reads TGTGCCAGCCGGCGGGGGGTCTCCTACAATGAGCAGTTCTTC. It yields the protein CASRRGVSYNEQFF.

This chain joins TRBV5-4 and TRBJ1-1; D gene ambiguous. Germline loops: CDR1 SGHNT, CDR2 YYREEE (reference sequence). The CDR3 length is 14 residues. V lost 4 bases, J lost 1 base, and 11 bases lay in between. The CDR3: CASSALGGNTEAFF. The CDR3 DNA is TGTGCCAGCAGCGCGCTTGGCGGGAACACTGAAGCTTTCTTT.

The chain recombines TRBV4-1 with TRBJ1-5, with no clear D. The CDR3 covers 16 residues. In germline, CDR1 is MGHRA, CDR2 YSYEKL. V was shortened by 1 base and J by 3 bases, with 13 bases between the two germline ends. The DNA of the CDR3 is TGCGCCAGCAGCCAAGGGCCCCCGGGTAACAATCAGCCCCAGCATTTT. Protein: CASSQGPPGNNQPQHF.

J is TRBJ2-7 and V is TRBV10-3, with TRBD1 matching over 9 bases. This CDR3 comprises 13 residues. Germline CDR1 reads ENHRY; CDR2 reads SYGVKD. V shed 6 bases, J shed 4 bases, and the junction held 4 bases outside the gene matches. For the CDR3, the DNA is TGTGCCATCAGGAGGGACAGGGAATACGAGCAGTACTTC. Translating gives CAIRRDREYEQYF.

The chain uses TRBV7-2 and TRBJ1-1; D uncertain. The CDR3 sequence is 13 residues long. Trimming took off 2 bases at V and 4 bases at J, with 8 bases between the two ends. Germline CDR1 and CDR2: SGHTA and FQGNSA. DNA for the CDR3: TGTGCCAGCAGCTTACGACGGGGCACTGAAGCTTTCTTT. Translation: CASSLRRGTEAFF.

For the CDR3, the DNA is TGTGCCAGCAGTCCCCGTAGCGGGAGGTTAGGGATTAACGAGCAGTACTTC. It encodes CASSPRSGRLGINEQYF. The chain has TRBV6-6 and TRBJ2-7; TRBD2 matches at 10 bases. V was pared by 5 bases and J by 5 bases, with 15 bases of the junction left unmatched. Germline loops: CDR1 MNHNY, CDR2 SVGAGI (reference sequence). The CDR3 totals 17 residues.

The gene calls are TRBV6-1 and TRBJ1-4, with D tentatively TRBD1 (5 bases). The CDR3 runs 15 residues. The V gene's germline CDR1 is MNHNS and CDR2 SASEGT. Trimming left V 3 bases short and J 0 bases short, with 8 bases between. The CDR3 region has the DNA TGTGCCAGCAGTGACCCCAGGGCAACTAATGAAAAACTGTTTTTT. The encoded protein is CASSDPRATNEKLFF.

The count of this clone is one. The CDR3 DNA follows: TGTGCCACCAGCAGGGGACTAGCGGAGGGCGGGGAGCTGTTTTTT. Its translation is CATSRGLAEGGELFF. V gene TRBV15 combines with J gene TRBJ2-2; TRBD2 matches at 11 bases. Germline V gene data show CDR1 as LNHNV and CDR2 as YYDKDF (reference sequence). The CDR3 is 15 residues long. Germline trimming cut 3 bases from V and 7 bases from J; bases unmatched to any gene: 4.

This chain connects TRBV27 to TRBJ2-7; D may be TRBD2 (6 bases). The germline gives CDR1 MNHEY, CDR2 SMNVEV (reference sequence). The CDR3 consists of 13 residues. V gave up 6 bases and J gave up 2 bases, with 11 bases separating them. CDR3 in amino acids: CASRRDSPYEQYF. CDR3 DNA: TGTGCCAGCAGAAGGGACTCGCCCTACGAGCAGTACTTC.

The gene calls are TRBV27 and TRBJ1-2, with D maybe TRBD1 (6 bases). The V end was cut by 5 bases, the J end by 3 bases, with 13 bases between. Germline V gives CDR1 MNHEY, CDR2 SMNVEV (reference sequence). The CDR3 runs to 14 residues. The CDR3 sequence is CASSLDRNYYGYTF. The CDR3, as DNA: TGTGCCAGCAGTCTGGACAGAAACTACTATGGCTACACCTTC.

This chain joins TRBV4-2 and TRBJ1-1, with a tentative D call TRBD1 (5 bases). CDR3 length equals 15 residues. Trimming pared 4 bases from V and 0 bases from J, leaving 12 bases between. Germline V gene lookup returns CDR1 LGHNA and CDR2 YNFKEQ. Written as DNA, the CDR3 is TGTGCCAGCAGCCCAGGTGGGGGGGTGAACACTGAAGCTTTCTTT. This encodes CASSPGGGVNTEAFF.

This clone was seen a single time. The J gene is TRBJ1-1, the V gene TRBV16; the D gene is possibly TRBD1 (5 bases). The length of the CDR3 is 14 residues. V lost 4 bases and J 6 bases, leaving 15 bases between the germline ends. In germline, CDR1 is KGHSY, CDR2 FQNENV. CDR3 sequence: CASSPFNGAAEAFF. For the CDR3, the DNA is TGTGCCAGCAGCCCCTTCAATGGGGCAGCTGAAGCTTTCTTT.

The chain carries TRBV3-1 (or the pseudogene TRBV3-2) and TRBJ2-1; TRBD2 matches 14 bases. Germline-derived CDR1 and CDR2 are LGHDT and YNNKEL (reference sequence). The CDR3 spans 16 residues. The trim removed 4 bases at V and 7 bases at J, leaving 6 bases unmatched. CDR3 region: CASSPEGLAGDNEQFF. The CDR3 DNA reads as TGTGCCAGCAGCCCCGAGGGACTAGCGGGAGATAATGAGCAGTTCTTC.

The V and J genes are TRBV6-5 and TRBJ2-1, with TRBD2 matching over 7 bases. V lost 7 bases and J lost 4; bases outside the gene matches: 10. There are 15 residues in the CDR3. The V gene's germline CDR1 is MNHEY and CDR2 SVGAGI. The CDR3: CASTRDSGGYNEQFF. The DNA for the CDR3 is TGTGCCAGCACCCGGGACTCCGGGGGGTACAATGAGCAGTTCTTC.

The chain recombines TRBV11-3 with TRBJ2-1; 8 bases are a match to TRBD2. The CDR3 length is 15 residues. J was trimmed by 9 bases and V by 5 bases; bases with no gene match: 12. Germline V gene lookup returns CDR1 SGHNT and CDR2 YENEEA. This CDR3 reads CASSPQRERLSEQFF. The DNA of the CDR3 is TGTGCCAGCAGCCCCCAGCGGGAGCGGTTGAGTGAGCAGTTCTTC.

The chain couples TRBV24-1 to TRBJ1-1; perhaps TRBD1 as D (6 bases). The CDR3 extends over 12 amino acids. V was pared by 9 bases and J by 4 bases, with 11 bases between. Germline V gives CDR1 KGHDR, CDR2 SFDVKD. CDR3 coding DNA: TGTGCCACCCGAGGGGGGGGCACTGAAGCTTTCTTT. It translates to CATRGGGTEAFF.

The chain is built from TRBV10-2 and TRBJ1-5, with unresolved D. Per germline, CDR1 WSHSY and CDR2 SAAADI. Trimming left V 8 bases short and J 12 bases short, with 23 bases between. This CDR3 is 14 amino acids long. CDR3 in amino acids: CASYDLRLSPSQHF. DNA for the CDR3: TGCGCCAGCTACGACTTGAGGCTCAGCCCCAGCCAGCATTTT.

The chain joins TRBV12-1 to TRBJ2-3; TRBD1 is the table's D call, not checked against the DNA. TRBV12-1 is classified as a pseudogene. The CDR3 runs 12 residues. The CDR3 nucleotides read TGTGCCAGCAGCTTGGCTCAAGATACGCAGTATTTT. The encoded protein is CASSLAQDTQYF.